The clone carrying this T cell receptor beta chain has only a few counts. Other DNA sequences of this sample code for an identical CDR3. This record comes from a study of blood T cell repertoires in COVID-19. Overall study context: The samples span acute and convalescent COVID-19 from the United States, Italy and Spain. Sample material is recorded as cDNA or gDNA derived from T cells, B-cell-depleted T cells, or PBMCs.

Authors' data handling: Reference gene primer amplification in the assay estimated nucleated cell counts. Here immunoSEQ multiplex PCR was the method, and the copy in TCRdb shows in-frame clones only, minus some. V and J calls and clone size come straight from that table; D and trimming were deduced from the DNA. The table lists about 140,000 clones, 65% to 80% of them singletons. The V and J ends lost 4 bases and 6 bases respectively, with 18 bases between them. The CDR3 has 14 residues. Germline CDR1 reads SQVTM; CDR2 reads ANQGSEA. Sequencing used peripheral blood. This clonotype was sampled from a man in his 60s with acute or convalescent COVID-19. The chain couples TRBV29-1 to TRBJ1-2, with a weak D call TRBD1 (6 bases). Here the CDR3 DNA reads TGCAGCGTTGGGGGGGGCGGGGGTGTAGATGGCTACACCTTC. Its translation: CSVGGGGGVDGYTF.